The rows below give T cell receptor beta chains drawn from one sample of a study of blood T cell repertoires in COVID-19. TCRdb's copy holds only in-frame clones and misses some; the assay was immunoSEQ multiplex PCR. The sample consists of nearly 350,000 clones, 80% to 90% of them appearing once. Specimen: peripheral blood. Receptor source: a young man with active or convalescent COVID-19. Both conserved end residues are part of each CDR3. The D gene is left open where the match is weak. Some rows mark clone size as missing; the rest say once, few, many or name a class of expanded clone.

TRBJ1-2 | TRBD1 | - | TRBV2 | CASSVQGGPATF | TGTGCCAGCAGTGTACAGGGGGGGCCCGCCACCTTC
TRBJ1-2 | TRBD1 | - | TRBV3-1/TRBV3-2 | CASTLEGQGAFLGYTF | TGTGCCAGCACCCTTGAGGGGCAGGGGGCCTTCCTTGGCTACACCTTC
TRBJ2-5 | TRBD2 | once | TRBV9 | CASTTLAGGQETQYF | TGTGCCAGCACCACTTTAGCGGGGGGCCAAGAGACCCAGTACTTC
TRBJ1-2 | - | - | TRBV11-3 | CASSLGRGGYTF | TGTGCCAGCAGCTTAGGCAGGGGTGGCTACACCTTC
TRBJ1-2 | - | - | TRBV7-8 | CASSLDTGTGYTF | TGTGCCAGCAGCTTAGATACAGGGACTGGCTACACCTTC
TRBJ2-5 | TRBD1 | - | TRBV5-8 | CASSPTTVTTGGETQYF | TGTGCCAGCAGCCCAACCACCGTAACGACAGGGGGAGAGACCCAGTACTTC
TRBJ2-3 | - | once | TRBV30 | CAWSASTDTQYF | TGTGCCTGGAGTGCTAGCACAGATACGCAGTATTTT
TRBJ2-7 | - | - | TRBV3-1/TRBV3-2 | CASSPQPQTYEQYF | TGTGCCAGCAGCCCTCAACCCCAGACCTACGAGCAGTACTTC
TRBJ2-1 | TRBD2 | - | TRBV28 | CASSTSGLYNEQFF | TGTGCCAGCAGCACTAGCGGGCTTTACAATGAGCAGTTCTTC
TRBJ2-5 | TRBD2 | once | TRBV19 | CASSIVASGGEETQYF | TGTGCCAGTAGTATAGTTGCCAGCGGGGGCGAAGAGACCCAGTACTTC
TRBJ1-1 | TRBD1 | - | TRBV29-1 | CSVLQGSVNTEAFF | TGCAGCGTTCTACAGGGGAGCGTGAACACTGAAGCTTTCTTT
TRBJ2-1 | - | - | TRBV9 | CASSVDSGNEQFF | TGTGCCAGCAGCGTAGATTCCGGCAATGAGCAGTTCTTC
TRBJ2-7 | - | - | TRBV12-5 | CASGISPYEQYF | TGTGCTAGTGGTATCTCCCCCTACGAGCAGTACTTC
TRBJ2-7 | TRBD1 | - | TRBV7-2 | CASSLAGTGPYEQYF | TGTGCCAGCAGCTTAGCCGGGACAGGGCCCTACGAGCAGTACTTC
TRBJ1-1 | TRBD1 | - | TRBV5-1 | CASSWVQGAEAFF | TGCGCCAGCAGCTGGGTACAGGGGGCTGAAGCTTTCTTT
TRBJ2-2 | TRBD2 | - | TRBV5-1 | CASSWPSGLAGTGELFF | TGCGCCAGCAGCTGGCCCTCGGGACTAGCGGGGACCGGGGAGCTGTTTTTT
TRBJ1-2 | - | once | TRBV5-1 | CASSSLRAGGRLILRDYGYTF | TGCGCCAGCAGCTCCCTCCGGGCGGGGGGGCGTCTCATTCTTCGGGACTATGGCTACACCTTC
TRBJ1-1 | TRBD1 | - | TRBV5-1 | CASSLATGGGTEAFF | TGCGCCAGCAGCTTGGCCACAGGGGGAGGCACTGAAGCTTTCTTT
TRBJ2-3 | - | - | TRBV7-9 | CASSFHSVPSDTQYF | TGTGCCAGCAGCTTCCACTCGGTTCCATCGGATACGCAGTATTTT
TRBJ1-1 | - | - | TRBV12-5 | CASGFRVSNTEAFF | TGTGCTAGTGGGTTCAGGGTTTCGAACACTGAAGCTTTCTTT
TRBJ2-4 | - | - | TRBV12-3/TRBV12-4 | CASSFPVGLQYF | TGTGCCAGCAGTTTCCCTGTGGGGCTTCAGTACTTC
TRBJ1-2 | - | once | TRBV27 | CASSFRVSPFGGYTF | TGTGCCAGCAGTTTCCGGGTTTCTCCCTTCGGGGGCTACACCTTC
TRBJ1-4 | TRBD1 | few | TRBV7-2 | CASSSTGAPYNEKLFF | TGTGCCAGCAGCTCGACAGGGGCTCCCTATAATGAAAAACTGTTTTTT
TRBJ1-2 | - | - | TRBV9 | CASSVDPRGNGYTF | TGTGCCAGCAGCGTAGATCCCAGGGGCAATGGCTACACCTTC
TRBJ2-7 | - | - | TRBV3-1/TRBV3-2 | CASSLTVYEQYF | TGTGCCAGCAGCCTGACAGTCTACGAGCAGTACTTC
TRBJ1-2 | - | - | TRBV19 | CASSIVGLEGYTF | TGTGCCAGTAGTATAGTGGGCCTTGAGGGCTACACCTTC
TRBJ1-1 | - | - | TRBV29-1 | CSVVGPPNTEAFF | TGCAGCGTTGTCGGTCCGCCCAACACTGAAGCTTTCTTT